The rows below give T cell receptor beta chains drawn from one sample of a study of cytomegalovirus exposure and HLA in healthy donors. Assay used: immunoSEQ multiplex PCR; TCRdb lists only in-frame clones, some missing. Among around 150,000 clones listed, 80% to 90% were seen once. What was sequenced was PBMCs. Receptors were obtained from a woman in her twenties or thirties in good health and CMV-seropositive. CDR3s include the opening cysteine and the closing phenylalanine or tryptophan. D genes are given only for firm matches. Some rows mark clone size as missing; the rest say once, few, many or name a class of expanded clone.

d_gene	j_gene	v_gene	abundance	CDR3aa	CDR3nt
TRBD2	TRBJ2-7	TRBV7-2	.	CASSLSPSGRYYEQYF	TGTGCCAGCAGCTTAAGTCCTAGCGGGCGTTACTACGAGCAGTACTTC
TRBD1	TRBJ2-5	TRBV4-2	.	CASSRQGKQETQYF	TGTGCCAGCAGCCGACAGGGAAAACAAGAGACCCAGTACTTC
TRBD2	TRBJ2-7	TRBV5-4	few	CASGRGTSSYEQYF	TGTGCCAGCGGCCGCGGGACTAGCTCCTACGAGCAGTACTTC
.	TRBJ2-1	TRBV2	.	CASSEFAGHNEQFF	TGTGCCAGCAGTGAATTCGCAGGGCACAATGAGCAGTTCTTC
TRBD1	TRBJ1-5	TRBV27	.	CASSWDRGTQPQHF	TGTGCCAGCAGTTGGGACAGGGGGACTCAGCCCCAGCATTTT
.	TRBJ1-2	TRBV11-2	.	CASSPGALYGYTF	TGTGCCAGCAGCCCAGGGGCTCTCTATGGCTACACCTTC
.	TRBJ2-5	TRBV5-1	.	CASSKGGGYQETQYF	TGCGCCAGCAGCAAAGGGGGGGGGTACCAAGAGACCCAGTACTTC
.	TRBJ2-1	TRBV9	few	CASSPRFNNEQFF	TGTGCCAGCAGCCCCCGTTTTAACAATGAGCAGTTCTTC
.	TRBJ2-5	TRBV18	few	CASSPVNEAETQYF	TGTGCCAGCTCACCAGTTAATGAAGCAGAGACCCAGTACTTC
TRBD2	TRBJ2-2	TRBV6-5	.	CASRSGTSDTGELFF	TGTGCCAGCAGGTCCGGGACTAGTGACACCGGGGAGCTGTTTTTT
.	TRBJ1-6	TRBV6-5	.	CASSYEKSSYNSPLHF	TGTGCCAGCAGTTACGAGAAGAGCTCCTATAATTCACCCCTCCACTTT
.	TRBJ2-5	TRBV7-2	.	CASSSGETQYF	TGTGCCAGCAGCTCAGGAGAGACCCAGTACTTC
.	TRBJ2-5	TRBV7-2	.	CASSPSRVQETQYF	TGTGCCAGCAGCCCTTCCAGGGTCCAAGAGACCCAGTACTTC
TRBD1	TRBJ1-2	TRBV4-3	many	CASSQLATGHSNYGYTF	TGCGCCAGCAGCCAATTAGCGACAGGGCATTCTAACTATGGCTACACCTTC
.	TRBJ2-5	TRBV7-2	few	CASSPEAPETQYF	TGTGCCAGCAGCCCCGAAGCGCCGGAGACCCAGTACTTC
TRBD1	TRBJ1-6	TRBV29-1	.	CSVRRGQNSPLHF	TGCAGCGTCCGAAGGGGACAGAATTCACCCCTCCACTTT
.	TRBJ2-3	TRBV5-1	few	CASSLGVTSTDTQYF	TGCGCCAGCAGCTTGGGGGTGACTAGCACAGATACGCAGTATTTT